This T cell receptor beta chain stems from a study of CD4+ T cells in melanoma. Germline V gene data show CDR1 as SGHTA and CDR2 as FQGNSA. V was shortened by 1 base and J by 4 bases, with 13 bases between the two germline ends. The CDR3 is 15 amino acids. Data came from immunoSEQ multiplex PCR; TCRdb stores just in-frame clones and leaves some out. The top ten hold around 15% of the sample, which has about 14,000 clones, under 80% seen once. The TCR comes from a human donor with melanoma. V gene TRBV7-2 combines with J gene TRBJ1-2; D is unresolved. Material: cells from a culture (not recorded whether cultured in vitro). DNA of the CDR3: TGTGCCAGCAGCTTAGTTACCAGAATCGGCTATGGCTACACCTTC. Its translation is CASSLVTRIGYGYTF.